This TCR beta chain was observed in a study of blood T cell repertoires in COVID-19. Study at large: Samples came from the United States, Italy and Spain, spanning acute and convalescent COVID-19. PBMCs, B-cell-depleted T cells, or T cells were the source of the cDNA or gDNA that made up the material.

Methods used by the authors: Amplification with reference gene primers provided the estimates of nucleated cell counts. Method: immunoSEQ multiplex PCR; TCRdb's copy keeps in-frame clones and lacks some. The V and J calls and clone size were taken over from that table, and D and trimming were inferred from the DNA. The table includes around 26,000 clones, around 86% detected once. This clone appeared once. This clonotype was obtained from an elderly woman with acute or convalescent COVID-19. The specimen sequenced was peripheral blood.

In DNA form, the CDR3 reads TGCGCCAGCAGCCAAGCGGACAGGGGCTACAATGAGCAGTTCTTC. Its translation is CASSQADRGYNEQFF. The chain combines TRBV4-3 with TRBJ2-1, with TRBD1 identical over 9 bases. This CDR3 has 15 residues. With 1 base clipped from V and 3 bases from J, the junction kept 1 base outside the gene matches. Germline V gene sequence: CDR1 LGHNA, CDR2 YSLEER.